The 29 T cell receptor beta chains listed next were all sequenced from one sample in a study of T cells in localized non-small cell lung cancer. Profiled with immunoSEQ multiplex PCR; TCRdb holds only in-frame clones, not every one. The table lists under 55,000 clones, 80% of them singletons. Sequencing used PBMCs, obtained before any cancer treatment. Receptors were obtained from a woman aged 35-75 years with stage II lung adenocarcinoma.

The V call is TRBV2, the J call TRBJ1-1, with D maybe TRBD1 (6 bases). Per the germline V gene, CDR1 is SNHLY and CDR2 is FYNNEI. CDR3 length: 11 amino acids. With 5 bases removed from V and 11 bases from J, the gap between germline ends came to 12 bases. Here the CDR3 reads CASSRTAEAFF. DNA for the CDR3: TGTGCCAGCAGTCGGACAGCGGAGGCTTTCTTT.

The chain links TRBV30 to TRBJ1-2, with 9 bases that match TRBD1. Germline CDR1 reads GTSNPN; CDR2 reads SVGIG (reference sequence). This CDR3 has 14 residues. The junction had 9 bases not matched to a gene; V was cut back by 3 bases and J by 7 bases. CDR3 region: CAWSMRDRVFGYTF. Written as DNA, the CDR3 is TGTGCCTGGAGCATGAGGGACAGGGTTTTTGGCTACACCTTC.

This sequence joins TRBV30 and TRBJ2-5; D possibly uses TRBD1 or TRBD2 (5 bases each). The CDR3 runs to 15 residues. Per the germline V gene, CDR1 is GTSNPN and CDR2 is SVGIG (reference sequence). Trimming pared 0 bases from V and 3 bases from J, leaving 14 bases between. The CDR3 sequence: CAWSVVGRREETQYF. In DNA form, the CDR3 reads TGTGCCTGGAGTGTAGTGGGACGGAGAGAAGAGACCCAGTACTTC.

V usage is TRBV2 and J usage is TRBJ2-3, with 11 bases lining up with TRBD1. The germline V gene has CDR1 SNHLY and CDR2 FYNNEI. This CDR3 is built from 15 residues. V lost 6 bases to trimming and J lost 3 bases; unmatched junction nucleotides: 5. The CDR3 sequence: CASRGTGGSTDTQYF. The CDR3, as DNA: TGTGCCAGCAGAGGGACAGGGGGTTCGACAGATACGCAGTATTTT.

The J gene is TRBJ2-5, the V gene TRBV10-3; perhaps D is TRBD1 or TRBD2 (5 bases each). CDR1 is ENHRY, CDR2 SYGVKD, per germline. V was clipped by 10 bases and J by 5 bases, with 14 bases between them. The CDR3 extends over 12 amino acids. The CDR3 DNA reads as TGTGCCACCCTGGGGGATGGGGAGACCCAGTACTTC. Its protein is CATLGDGETQYF.

The V call is TRBV5-1, the J call TRBJ2-7, with D perhaps matching TRBD2 (7 bases). The CDR3 length is 15 residues. CDR1 is SGHRS and CDR2 is YFSETQ in the germline V gene. V was trimmed by 4 bases and J by 3 bases, leaving 17 bases between them. CDR3 residues: CASSLREGGLYEQYF. Written as DNA, the CDR3 is TGCGCCAGCAGCCTGAGGGAGGGGGGCCTCTACGAGCAGTACTTC.

This clone was seen a handful of times. CDR3: CASSFVSGSNEQFF. CDR3 in DNA: TGTGCCAGCAGCTTTGTTAGCGGGTCCAATGAGCAGTTCTTC. The chain combines TRBV7-2 with TRBJ2-1; 7 bases fit TRBD2. Germline-derived CDR1 and CDR2 are SGHTA and FQGNSA. With 3 bases clipped from V and 6 bases from J, the junction kept 5 bases outside the gene matches. CDR3 size: 14 residues.

V and J are TRBV5-1 and TRBJ2-6; D call uncertain. CDR3 length: 14 residues. Germline CDR1 is SGHRS and CDR2 is YFSETQ. V lost 0 bases and J 3 bases, leaving 4 bases between the germline ends. The CDR3 DNA is TGCGCCAGCAGCTTGGGCGGTGGGGCCAACGTCCTGACTTTC. Protein product: CASSLGGGANVLTF.

The chain recombines TRBV12-5 with TRBJ1-6; perhaps TRBD1 as D (6 bases). CDR3 size: 14 residues. Germline values: CDR1 LGHNT, CDR2 FRNRAP. V gave up 2 bases and J gave up 7 bases, with 9 bases separating them. CDR3 sequence (DNA): TGTGCTAGTGGTTTGCTAGACAGGAATTCACCCCTCCACTTT. Translating it yields CASGLLDRNSPLHF. The variable domain in full, completed from reference TRBV12-5 and TRBJ1-6, reads DARVTQTPRHKVTEMGQEVTMRCQPILGHNTVFWYRQTMMQGLELLAYFRNRAPLDDSGMPKDRFSAEMPDATLATLKIQPSEPRDSAVYFCASGLLDRNSPLHFGNGTRLTVT.

J is TRBJ1-1 and V is TRBV7-9; 7 bases align to TRBD1. Trimming cost V 7 bases and J 6 bases; bases outside gene matches: 5. The V gene's germline CDR1 is SEHNR and CDR2 FQNEAQ (reference sequence). The CDR3 totals 12 residues. The CDR3: CASNTGTAEAFF. The CDR3 DNA reads TGTGCCAGCAACACTGGGACAGCTGAAGCTTTCTTT. The full variable domain, in which reference TRBV7-9 and TRBJ1-1 provide the parts outside the CDR3, is DTGVSQNPRHKITKRGQNVTFRCDPISEHNRLYWYRQTLGQGPEFLTYFQNEAQLEKSRLLSDRFSAERPKGSFSTLEIQRTEQGDSAMYLCASNTGTAEAFFGQGTRLTVV.

The V and J genes are TRBV11-2 and TRBJ1-2; D unresolved. The V end was cut by 1 base, the J end by 7 bases, with 7 bases between. Per the germline V gene, CDR1 is SGHAT and CDR2 is FQNNGV. This CDR3 is built from 12 residues. CDR3 residues: CASSLALIGYTF. The CDR3 nucleotides are TGTGCCAGCAGCTTAGCCCTAATTGGCTACACCTTC.

V gene TRBV4-1 combines with J gene TRBJ1-1; 9 nucleotides align to TRBD1. Germline V gives CDR1 MGHRA, CDR2 YSYEKL. V trimming: 1 base; J trimming: 1 base; junction bases outside the gene matches: 7. The CDR3 has 17 amino acids. In DNA form, the CDR3 reads TGCGCCAGCAGCCAAGTTGGCACAGGGGGCCGGAACACTGAAGCTTTCTTT. Its protein is CASSQVGTGGRNTEAFF.

The rearrangement links TRBV5-1 to TRBJ2-3; 11 bases map to TRBD2. This CDR3 region has 16 residues. The junction had 3 bases not matched to a gene; V was cut back by 3 bases and J by 0 bases. The germline V gene has CDR1 SGHRS and CDR2 YFSETQ. The CDR3 region has the DNA TGCGCCAGCAGCTCACGACTAGCGGGGAGCACAGATACGCAGTATTTT. Its translation is CASSSRLAGSTDTQYF.

This rearrangement joins TRBV2 to TRBJ2-2; TRBD2 is a possible D gene (7 bases). The V end lost 4 bases, the J end lost 5 bases, and 14 bases lay between the germline ends. The length of the CDR3 is 15 residues. Germline assignment: CDR1 SNHLY and CDR2 FYNNEI. The CDR3 DNA sequence: TGTGCCAGCAGTGTGACAGGTAGCGGGACCGGGGAGCTGTTTTTT. Protein sequence: CASSVTGSGTGELFF.

V gene TRBV30 combines with J gene TRBJ1-2; possibly TRBD1 for D (6 bases). Germline values: CDR1 GTSNPN, CDR2 SVGIG (reference sequence). Trimming shortened V by 2 bases and J by 5 bases, and 12 bases separated the two germline ends. The CDR3 length is 13 residues. CDR3 in amino acids: CAWSNRVEYGYTF. The CDR3, as DNA: TGTGCCTGGAGTAACAGGGTGGAGTATGGCTACACCTTC. Combining the CDR3 with reference TRBV30 and TRBJ1-2 gives the whole variable domain SQTIHQWPATLVQPVGSPLSLECTVEGTSNPNLYWYRQAAGRGLQLLFYSVGIGQISSEVPQNLSASRPQDRQFILSSKKLLLSDSGFYLCAWSNRVEYGYTFGSGTRLTVV.

The V and J genes are TRBV27 and TRBJ2-1, with TRBD1 as a possible D gene (5 bases). Trimming removed 6 bases from V and 4 bases from J, with 10 bases in between. The CDR3 consists of 13 residues. The V gene's germline CDR1 is MNHEY and CDR2 SMNVEV (reference sequence). CDR3 sequence: CASRKTAYNEQFF. The CDR3 DNA is TGTGCCAGCAGGAAGACAGCATACAATGAGCAGTTCTTC.

The CDR3 DNA is TGTGCCAGCAGTTTCGGCAGGGCCAATAATCAGCCCCAGCATTTT. This translates into CASSFGRANNQPQHF. The chain has TRBV28 and TRBJ1-5, with a tentative D call TRBD1 (5 bases). Germline loops: CDR1 MDHEN, CDR2 SYDVKM. The CDR3 extends over 15 amino acids. V was cut by 3 bases and J by 4 bases, with 13 bases left in between.

The gene calls are TRBV27 and TRBJ2-3, with a possible D match to TRBD2 (6 bases). Trimming removed 5 bases from V and 2 bases from J, with 17 bases in between. The CDR3 runs 16 residues. CDR1 and CDR2 from the germline V gene are MNHEY and SMNVEV (reference sequence). The CDR3 region is CASSPPGLPYTDTQYF. In nucleotides, the CDR3 is TGTGCCAGCAGTCCGCCCGGACTACCATACACAGATACGCAGTATTTT.

This chain connects TRBV11-3 to TRBJ2-7; TRBD1 aligns across 12 bases. J was trimmed by 5 bases and V by 1 base; bases with no gene match: 3. The CDR3 covers 15 residues. Germline V lookup: CDR1 SGHNT, CDR2 YENEEA. The CDR3 DNA reads as TGTGCCAGCAGCTTAGGGGGACAGGGGGCCGACGAGCAGTACTTC. Translating it yields CASSLGGQGADEQYF.

The V gene is TRBV15, the J gene TRBJ2-7; the match to TRBD1 covers 9 bases. Germline-derived CDR1 and CDR2 are LNHNV and YYDKDF (reference sequence). There are 16 residues in the CDR3. J was trimmed by 2 bases and V by 2 bases; bases with no gene match: 7. The CDR3 bases are TGTGCCACCAGCAGATCTACAGGGGGCACCCCCTACGAGCAGTACTTC. This codes for CATSRSTGGTPYEQYF. Together with reference TRBV15 and TRBJ2-7, the CDR3 gives the full variable domain: DAMVIQNPRYQVTQFGKPVTLSCSQTLNHNVMYWYQQKSSQAPKLLFHYYDKDFNNEADTPDNFQSRRPNTSFCFLDIRSPGLGDTAMYLCATSRSTGGTPYEQYFGPGTRLTVT.

This chain connects TRBV19 to TRBJ1-1, with a tentative D call TRBD1 (5 bases). The CDR3 loop spans 16 amino acids. Between the trimmed V and J ends, which lost 2 bases and 1 base, there was a span of 14 bases. In germline, CDR1 is LNHDA, CDR2 SQIVND (reference sequence). This CDR3 is CASSIPRGSRNTEAFF. In DNA, the CDR3 is TGTGCCAGTAGTATACCCCGGGGGAGCCGGAACACTGAAGCTTTCTTT.

The V call is TRBV5-1, the J call TRBJ1-2; the match to TRBD1 covers 9 bases. The CDR3 is 14 residues long. From germline, CDR1 is SGHRS and CDR2 YFSETQ. Trimming took 3 bases from V and 4 from J; bases not matched to a gene: 4. In DNA form, the CDR3 reads TGCGCCAGCAGCTCAACAGGGGGCAGCTATGGCTACACCTTC. This codes for CASSSTGGSYGYTF.

The gene calls are TRBV18 and TRBJ2-4; no reliable D call. V was trimmed by 3 bases and J by 8 bases, leaving 14 bases between them. The CDR3 spans 14 residues. Germline CDR1 reads KGHSH; CDR2 reads LQKENI. The CDR3 coding sequence is TGTGCCAGCTCACCTACCGATATGAGTGACATTCAGTACTTC. Translating gives CASSPTDMSDIQYF.

In this sample, this clone is medium-sized (0.01 to 0.1%). V gene TRBV19 combines with J gene TRBJ1-1, with a tentative D call TRBD1 (5 bases). The ends were cut back, 3 bases at V and 6 bases at J, with 11 bases in the middle. CDR1 and CDR2 (germline): LNHDA, SQIVND (reference sequence). The CDR3 runs to 13 residues. The CDR3 DNA reads as TGTGCCAGTAGTATGATTGGGGCCGCTGAAGCTTTCTTT. This translates into CASSMIGAAEAFF. Full variable domain (missing parts from reference TRBV19 and TRBJ1-1): DGGITQSPKYLFRKEGQNVTLSCEQNLNHDAMYWYRQDPGQGLRLIYYSQIVNDFQKGDIAEGYSVSREKKESFPLTVTSAQKNPTAFYLCASSMIGAAEAFFGQGTRLTVV.

The table lists this clone with a few counts. The V and J genes are TRBV4-3 and TRBJ2-7, with D perhaps TRBD1 (6 bases). The V end was cut by 0 bases, the J end by 6 bases, with 18 bases between. Germline V gene sequence: CDR1 LGHNA, CDR2 YSLEER. The CDR3 is 16 amino acids. CDR3: CASSQDRTGTSGEQYF. The CDR3 DNA sequence: TGCGCCAGCAGCCAAGATCGTACAGGGACCTCGGGCGAGCAGTACTTC.

This clone appeared a single time. The chain links TRBV30 to TRBJ2-5; D is tentatively TRBD1 or TRBD2 (5 bases each). The germline CDR1 and CDR2 sequences are GTSNPN and SVGIG (reference sequence). This CDR3 contains 10 residues. CDR3 nucleotide sequence: TGTGGACTGGGGGAAGAGACCCAGTACTTC. It translates to CGLGEETQYF.

The chain employs TRBV7-2 and TRBJ1-6; D not resolved. CDR3 length: 13 amino acids. CDR1 and CDR2 from the germline V gene are SGHTA and FQGNSA. Trimming removed 1 base at V and 7 bases at J, with 5 bases between. The DNA of the CDR3 is TGTGCCAGCAGCTTAGAAAGCAATTCACCCCTCCACTTT. This encodes CASSLESNSPLHF.

This clone was picked up a small number of times. The rearrangement joins TRBV4-1 to TRBJ1-5; TRBD1 matches at 9 bases. The length of the CDR3 is 20 residues. Germline V CDR1 and CDR2: MGHRA, YSYEKL. Losses at the gene ends were 3 bases for V and 0 bases for J; bases not matched to a gene: 15. The chain's CDR3 is CASSHDPDRGNLFSNQPQHF. The CDR3 coding sequence is TGCGCCAGCAGCCATGACCCAGACAGGGGGAACCTCTTTAGCAATCAGCCCCAGCATTTT.

The chain combines TRBV7-2 with TRBJ1-4; D not certain. Germline V gene sequence: CDR1 SGHTA, CDR2 FQGNSA. V gave up 5 bases and J gave up 7 bases, with 23 bases separating them. The CDR3 totals 17 residues. The CDR3 nucleotides read TGTGCCAGCAGCCCGCCGGTAGGGCCAGGCTTCTCTGAAAAACTGTTTTTT. Protein sequence: CASSPPVGPGFSEKLFF.